These 26 T cell receptor beta chains share one sample of origin, sequenced in a study of massively parallel sequencing of T cell beta chains. TCRdb itself ran the 5' RACE reads through MiXCR, one entry per CDR3 protein. The sample contains around 4,300 distinct CDR3 sequences, around 41% of which appear only once. The sample was commercial RNA from peripheral blood pooled from many donors. These receptors were obtained from a pool of human donors in good health; the sample was commercial RNA pooled from many donors.

This clonotype rates as medium-sized. This chain uses TRBV5-1 with TRBJ1-1; 7 bases are a match to TRBD1. Germline V gives CDR1 SGHRS, CDR2 YFSETQ. The V and J ends lost 4 bases and 1 base, in that order; junction bases with no gene match: 1. The CDR3 covers 13 residues. This CDR3 is CASSQGGNTEAFF. The CDR3 region has the DNA TGCGCCAGCAGCCAGGGGGGGAACACTGAAGCTTTCTTT.

The chain carries TRBV5-4 and TRBJ1-1; tentatively, D is TRBD1 (6 bases). CDR3 length equals 13 residues. Trimming took 0 bases from V and 13 from J, leaving 16 bases between them. Germline lookup yields CDR1 SGHNT and CDR2 YYREEE (reference sequence). CDR3 sequence reads: CASSLGRQVLVFF. In nucleotides, the CDR3 is TGTGCCAGCAGCTTGGGGAGACAGGTCCTAGTTTTCTTT.

V usage is TRBV4-1 and J usage is TRBJ1-2; 8 bases match TRBD1. Germline lookup yields CDR1 MGHRA and CDR2 YSYEKL. The CDR3 has 14 amino acids. Unmatched junction bases numbered 2, after V lost 0 bases and J lost 5 bases. CDR3 loop: CASSQDDRGYGYTF. CDR3 in DNA: TGCGCCAGCAGCCAAGATGACAGGGGATATGGCTACACCTTC.

This clonotype was detected a few times. An end of the junction differs from the germline gene, which may be a read error. CDR3 sequence: CSVEGVVKETQYF. Written as DNA, the CDR3 is TGCAGCGTCGAAGGGGTAGTTAAAGAGACCCAGTACTTC. This chain joins TRBV29-1 and TRBJ2-5; possibly TRBD1 for D (5 bases). The CDR3 is made up of 13 amino acids. Germline CDR1 reads SQVTM; CDR2 reads ANQGSEA.

The chain joins TRBV5-1 to TRBJ2-3; D gene uncertain. CDR1 and CDR2 from the germline V gene are SGHRS and YFSETQ. The CDR3 is 13 residues long. V was trimmed by 1 base and J by 5 bases, leaving 8 bases between them. Here the CDR3 DNA reads TGCGCCAGCAGCTTGAGCCCCGAAGATACGCAGTATTTT. Translated, it gives CASSLSPEDTQYF.

J is TRBJ2-3 and V is TRBV28; 9 bases are a match to TRBD1. Trimming took 10 bases from V and 6 from J; bases not matched to a gene: 5. CDR3 size: 12 residues. Germline V gene sequence: CDR1 MDHEN, CDR2 SYDVKM. The CDR3 DNA sequence: TGTGCCATCGACAGGGGGGAGGATACGCAGTATTTT. This codes for CAIDRGEDTQYF.

The V and J genes are TRBV29-1 and TRBJ2-7, with D tentatively TRBD2 (5 bases). This CDR3 has 11 residues. Germline CDR1 is SQVTM and CDR2 is ANQGSEA. The germline V and J ends were trimmed by 3 bases and 6 bases, with 9 bases remaining between them. CDR3 in amino acids: CSVDEGSEQYF. The CDR3 nucleotides read TGCAGCGTTGATGAAGGGAGCGAGCAGTACTTC.

This clonotype was found a few times. The chain recombines TRBV20-1 with TRBJ1-1; D uncertain. The germline gives CDR1 DFQATT, CDR2 SNEGSKA (reference sequence). The CDR3 totals 14 residues. V was pared by 1 base and J by 5 bases, with 14 bases between. The CDR3 reads CSARVGLRTTEAFF. In DNA form, the CDR3 reads TGCAGTGCTAGAGTTGGGCTCCGGACGACTGAAGCTTTCTTT.

Only a few counts were recorded for this clonotype. The rearrangement uses TRBV19 and TRBJ2-7; TRBD1 aligns across 11 bases. Germline CDR1 and CDR2: LNHDA and SQIVND (reference sequence). The CDR3 runs 14 residues. The V gene end was trimmed by 4 bases and the J gene end by 3 bases; junction bases not matched to a gene: 2. The CDR3 nucleotides read TGTGCCAGTAGTACCGGGACAGGGGGCTACGAGCAGTACTTC. Translated: CASSTGTGGYEQYF.

The chain employs TRBV21-1 and TRBJ1-1; the DNA was not used to check the table's D call, TRBD1. TRBV21-1 is listed as a pseudogene. The CDR3 is 15 residues long. The chain's CDR3 is CASSKTGLGNTEAFF. CDR3 nucleotides: TGTGCCAGCAGCAAGACAGGTCTTGGGAACACTGAAGCTTTCTTT.

Sample share makes this clonotype medium-sized. The V call is TRBV5-1, the J call TRBJ2-1; no reliable D call. V lost 0 bases and J lost 6, with 4 bases in between. The CDR3 is made up of 12 amino acids. The germline V gene has CDR1 SGHRS and CDR2 YFSETQ. This CDR3 is CASSLGVNEQFF. The DNA for the CDR3 is TGCGCCAGCAGCTTGGGGGTCAATGAGCAGTTCTTC.

The count of this clonotype is one. V gene TRBV13 combines with J gene TRBJ2-7; D remains ambiguous. The germline V and J ends were trimmed by 4 bases and 3 bases, with 7 bases remaining between them. Germline V gives CDR1 PRHDT, CDR2 FYEKMQ (reference sequence). The CDR3 loop spans 12 amino acids. The CDR3, as DNA: TGTGCCAGCAGCTCGAGCCACTACGAGCAGTACTTC. Protein sequence: CASSSSHYEQYF.

By proportion, this clonotype is medium-sized. The genes are TRBV28 and TRBJ1-5; TRBD1 matches 7 bases. There are 13 residues in the CDR3. The germline V gene has CDR1 MDHEN and CDR2 SYDVKM. The ends lost 4 bases at V and 6 bases at J; junction bases unmatched: 3. The CDR3 reads CASSWDRSQPQHF. CDR3 nucleotides: TGTGCCAGCAGTTGGGACAGAAGTCAGCCCCAGCATTTT. The variable domain in full, completed from reference TRBV28 and TRBJ1-5, reads DVKVTQSSRYLVKRTGEKVFLECVQDMDHENMFWYRQDPGLGLRLIYFSYDVKMKEKGDIPEGYSVSREKKERFSLILESASTNQTSMYLCASSWDRSQPQHFGDGTRLSIL.

The CDR3 region has the DNA TGTGCCAGTAGTCCGGGGGGGGCCGTCACTGAAGCTTTCTTT. Its protein is CASSPGGAVTEAFF. The J gene is TRBJ1-1, the V gene TRBV19, with a weak D call TRBD1 (6 bases). Germline CDR1 is LNHDA and CDR2 is SQIVND (reference sequence). The V end was cut by 5 bases, the J end by 4 bases, with 14 bases between. This CDR3 region has 14 residues.

V usage is TRBV11-2 and J usage is TRBJ2-1; unclear D gene. V was cut by 0 bases and J by 10 bases, with 10 bases left in between. Germline-derived CDR1 and CDR2 are SGHAT and FQNNGV. The CDR3 is made up of 13 amino acids. The CDR3 DNA reads TGTGCCAGCAGCTTAGAAGGGTCCGGGGAGCAGTTCTTC. Amino acids: CASSLEGSGEQFF.

V is TRBV29-1 and J is TRBJ2-1; D unclear. Trimming cost V 3 bases and J 6 bases, with 15 bases left between them. The CDR3 is 14 residues long. From germline, CDR1 is SQVTM and CDR2 ANQGSEA. Here the CDR3 reads CSVDPRLGSNEQFF. The CDR3 DNA follows: TGCAGCGTTGATCCTAGGCTGGGCTCCAATGAGCAGTTCTTC.

The chain recombines TRBV13 with TRBJ2-7; D possibly corresponds to TRBD2 (5 bases). V lost 3 bases to trimming and J lost 3 bases, with 9 bases between them. CDR1 and CDR2 (germline): PRHDT, FYEKMQ (reference sequence). The CDR3 runs to 13 residues. The CDR3 DNA follows: TGTGCCAGCAGCTTCGAGGGTTTCTACGAGCAGTACTTC. Its protein is CASSFEGFYEQYF. The whole variable domain, filled in from reference TRBV13 and TRBJ2-7, reads AAGVIQSPRHLIKEKRETATLKCYPIPRHDTVYWYQQGPGQDPQFLISFYEKMQSDKGSIPDRFSAQQFSDYHSELNMSSLELGDSALYFCASSFEGFYEQYFGPGTRLTVT.

The V gene is TRBV20-1, the J gene TRBJ2-2; D gene unclear. Trimming took 3 bases from V and 4 from J, leaving 6 bases between them. The length of the CDR3 is 12 residues. The germline V gene encodes CDR1 DFQATT and CDR2 SNEGSKA (reference sequence). Here the CDR3 DNA reads TGCAGTGCTAGGATAGGCACCGGGGAGCTGTTTTTT. Protein product: CSARIGTGELFF.

There are a few counts of this clonotype. V gene TRBV24-1 combines with J gene TRBJ2-3, with 7 bases lining up with TRBD2. Germline lookup yields CDR1 KGHDR and CDR2 SFDVKD. This CDR3 spans 15 amino acids. Trimming removed 1 base from V and 3 bases from J; junction bases left unmatched: 3. The CDR3 is CATSDFGRETDTQYF. CDR3 DNA sequence: TGTGCCACCAGTGATTTCGGGCGGGAGACAGATACGCAGTATTTT.

The CDR3 bases are TGCAGGTTCAGGGGCACTGAAGCTTTCTTT. This codes for CRFRGTEAFF. The J gene is TRBJ1-1, the V gene TRBV20-1, with D possibly matching TRBD1 (6 bases). CDR1 is DFQATT, CDR2 SNEGSKA, per germline (reference sequence). The CDR3 loop spans 10 amino acids.

This clonotype occurred once. The chain recombines TRBV5-1 with TRBJ2-5; D perhaps matches TRBD2 (6 bases). The V gene lost 3 bases and the J gene lost 5 bases, with 14 bases spanning the gap. This CDR3 contains 14 residues. Looked up from germline, CDR1 is SGHRS and CDR2 is YFSETQ. CDR3 nucleotide sequence: TGCGCCAGCAGCTCTACGGGACTGGGGGAGACCCAGTACTTC. This gives the protein CASSSTGLGETQYF.

V usage is TRBV7-6 and J usage is TRBJ1-2; no firm D call. This CDR3 contains 13 residues. Trimming stripped 4 bases from V and 2 bases from J, with 8 bases between. Germline loops: CDR1 SGHVS, CDR2 FNYEAQ. This CDR3 reads CASSYTENYGYTF. CDR3 coding DNA: TGTGCCAGCAGCTATACAGAAAACTATGGCTACACCTTC.

To note about this clonotype: The junction differs from germline at one of its ends, possibly a read error. The chain uses TRBV11-2 and TRBJ2-1, with TRBD1 matching 8 bases. The CDR3 totals 15 residues. CDR1 and CDR2 (germline): SGHAT, FQNNGV. CDR3 region: CANSLDSGGRNEQFF. For the CDR3, the DNA is TGTGCCAACAGCTTAGATTCAGGGGGCAGGAATGAGCAGTTCTTC.

V is TRBV12-3 or TRBV12-4 and J is TRBJ1-4; unclear D gene. The CDR3 has 12 amino acids. Trimming pared 3 bases from V and 8 bases from J, leaving 7 bases between. CDR3 region: CASSFFQEKLFF. In DNA form, the CDR3 reads TGTGCCAGCAGTTTTTTCCAGGAAAAACTGTTTTTT.

V gene TRBV20-1 combines with J gene TRBJ2-7; 12 nucleotides line up with TRBD1. This CDR3 region has 13 residues. V lost 3 bases to trimming and J lost 5 bases; unmatched junction nucleotides: 2. Per the germline V gene, CDR1 is DFQATT and CDR2 is SNEGSKA (reference sequence). CDR3: CSARGTGGHEQYF. CDR3 nucleotide sequence: TGCAGTGCTAGGGGGACAGGGGGCCACGAGCAGTACTTC.

This clonotype was observed a few times. J is TRBJ1-2 and V is TRBV10-2, with D possibly TRBD1 on 5 matching bases. This CDR3 region has 14 residues. CDR1 and CDR2 from the germline V gene are WSHSY and SAAADI. V lost 0 bases, J lost 2 bases, and 7 bases lay in between. Written as DNA, the CDR3 is TGCGCCAGCAGTGAGTCCGACAGAAACTATGGCTACACCTTC. Translating gives CASSESDRNYGYTF.